This is a list of T cell receptor beta chains from one sample in a study of CD4+ T cells in melanoma. Sequencing used immunoSEQ multiplex PCR; TCRdb keeps in-frame clones, though not all of them. The sample shows about 9,600 clones, less than 85% of them seen only once. Sequencing was performed on cells from a culture (not recorded whether cultured in vitro). These receptors were obtained from a human donor with melanoma. Each CDR3 is given with its conserved first and last residue. D genes are given only for firm matches. Part of the rows lack a size; the others show once, few, many or a class for expanded clones.

v_call: TRBV7-9; j_call: TRBJ2-5; cdr3_length: 12; clone_size: -; d_call: -; cdr3_nt: TGTGCCAGCAGCTTAGAGGAAGAGACCCAGTACTTC; cdr3_aa: CASSLEEETQYF
v_call: TRBV7-2; j_call: TRBJ2-7; cdr3_length: 17; clone_size: -; d_call: TRBD2; cdr3_nt: TGTGCCAGCAGCTCTCGCGTCGGTAGCGGGGGGGCCGGAGAGCAGTACTTC; cdr3_aa: CASSSRVGSGGAGEQYF
v_call: TRBV5-1; j_call: TRBJ1-1; cdr3_length: 12; clone_size: -; d_call: -; cdr3_nt: TGCGCCAGCAGGGACCTACAGGGATCAGCTTTCTTT; cdr3_aa: CASRDLQGSAFF
v_call: TRBV3-1/TRBV3-2; j_call: TRBJ2-5; cdr3_length: 16; clone_size: -; d_call: -; cdr3_nt: TGTGCCAGCAGCCCTCGACAGGCAGGTTCGCGAGAGACCCAGTACTTC; cdr3_aa: CASSPRQAGSRETQYF
v_call: TRBV7-3; j_call: TRBJ2-7; cdr3_length: 15; clone_size: -; d_call: -; cdr3_nt: TGTGCCAGCAGCGTTCGCCCCGGAGGGATTTACGAGCAGTACTTC; cdr3_aa: CASSVRPGGIYEQYF
v_call: TRBV4-1; j_call: TRBJ2-6; cdr3_length: 21; clone_size: -; d_call: TRBD2; cdr3_nt: TGCGCCAGCAGCCAGTGGCCCTCGGGGGAAGCGGGGGGGCGAGGGGCCAACGTCCTGACTTTC; cdr3_aa: CASSQWPSGEAGGRGANVLTF
v_call: TRBV18; j_call: TRBJ1-2; cdr3_length: 13; clone_size: -; d_call: TRBD1; cdr3_nt: TGTGCCAGCTCGGGACAGGCGGTCGCGGGCTACACCTTC; cdr3_aa: CASSGQAVAGYTF
v_call: TRBV5-8; j_call: TRBJ2-7; cdr3_length: 13; clone_size: -; d_call: TRBD1; cdr3_nt: TGTGCCAGCAGCGCGGACAGGGACTACGAGCAGTACTTC; cdr3_aa: CASSADRDYEQYF
v_call: TRBV5-1; j_call: TRBJ1-6; cdr3_length: 16; clone_size: -; d_call: -; cdr3_nt: TGCGCCAGCAGCTCCCAGGGGTCCTCATATAATTCACCCCTCCACTTT; cdr3_aa: CASSSQGSSYNSPLHF
v_call: TRBV5-1; j_call: TRBJ1-2; cdr3_length: 14; clone_size: -; d_call: TRBD1; cdr3_nt: TGCGCCAGCAGCCAGTCCGGGACAGGGTATGGCTACACCTTC; cdr3_aa: CASSQSGTGYGYTF
v_call: TRBV5-5; j_call: TRBJ2-7; cdr3_length: 15; clone_size: few; d_call: -; cdr3_nt: TGTGCCAGCAGCTTGGGTACGTCTAGCTCCTACGAGCAGTACTTC; cdr3_aa: CASSLGTSSSYEQYF
v_call: TRBV29-1; j_call: TRBJ1-2; cdr3_length: 11; clone_size: -; d_call: -; cdr3_nt: TGCGCTTGGGGGGGCTCGCGTGGCTACACCTTC; cdr3_aa: CAWGGSRGYTF
v_call: TRBV7-8; j_call: TRBJ1-2; cdr3_length: 13; clone_size: -; d_call: -; cdr3_nt: TGTGCCAGCAGCTTAGATATTAACTATGGCTACACCTTC; cdr3_aa: CASSLDINYGYTF
v_call: TRBV2; j_call: TRBJ2-7; cdr3_length: 16; clone_size: -; d_call: TRBD1; cdr3_nt: TGTGCCAGCAGTGATGAGGGGGCAAATGCACCCTACGAGCAGTACTTC; cdr3_aa: CASSDEGANAPYEQYF
v_call: TRBV2; j_call: TRBJ1-1; cdr3_length: 12; clone_size: medium-sized; d_call: -; cdr3_nt: TGTGCCAGCAGTGACGGGGGAGAAGGAGCTTTCTTT; cdr3_aa: CASSDGGEGAFF
v_call: TRBV30; j_call: TRBJ1-3; cdr3_length: 15; clone_size: -; d_call: -; cdr3_nt: TGTGCCTGGGATTCGACAGGCCTCTCTGGAAACACCATATATTTT; cdr3_aa: CAWDSTGLSGNTIYF
v_call: TRBV5-1; j_call: TRBJ2-3; cdr3_length: 16; clone_size: -; d_call: -; cdr3_nt: TGCGCCAGCAGCCGGCGAGCGGTGGACAGCACAGATACGCAGTATTTT; cdr3_aa: CASSRRAVDSTDTQYF
v_call: TRBV7-9; j_call: TRBJ2-1; cdr3_length: 15; clone_size: -; d_call: TRBD2; cdr3_nt: TGTGCCAGCAGCCTAACCGGGACTAGCGGGGCTAAGGAGTTCTTC; cdr3_aa: CASSLTGTSGAKEFF
v_call: TRBV18; j_call: TRBJ1-1; cdr3_length: 14; clone_size: once; d_call: -; cdr3_nt: TGTGCCAGCTCACCAGGCAGGCAGGCAACTGAAGCTTTCTTT; cdr3_aa: CASSPGRQATEAFF
v_call: TRBV14; j_call: TRBJ2-1; cdr3_length: 16; clone_size: -; d_call: TRBD2; cdr3_nt: TGTGCCAGCAGCCTCCGGGGGGGGGAGGGATCCAATGAGCAGTTCTTC; cdr3_aa: CASSLRGGEGSNEQFF
v_call: TRBV4-2; j_call: TRBJ2-3; cdr3_length: 17; clone_size: medium-sized; d_call: TRBD2; cdr3_nt: TGTGCCAGCAGCCGATCCTCAGCGGGGGGCCTGTCGGATACGCAGTATTTT; cdr3_aa: CASSRSSAGGLSDTQYF
v_call: TRBV12-2; j_call: TRBJ2-4; cdr3_length: 14; clone_size: -; d_call: -; cdr3_nt: TGTGCAAGTCGCCCCGGGGTAGCGGGGCCCTCCGCGTACTTC; cdr3_aa: CASRPGVAGPSAYF
v_call: TRBV6-1; j_call: TRBJ2-1; cdr3_length: 17; clone_size: -; d_call: -; cdr3_nt: TGTGCCAGCAGTGCCGCCGGAGGACAGGGAGGGGTCAATGAGCAGTTCTTC; cdr3_aa: CASSAAGGQGGVNEQFF
v_call: TRBV4-1; j_call: TRBJ1-1; cdr3_length: 12; clone_size: few; d_call: -; cdr3_nt: TGCGCCAGCAGCCGGCCCGGGCCCGGAGCTTTCTTT; cdr3_aa: CASSRPGPGAFF
v_call: TRBV21-1; j_call: TRBJ1-1; cdr3_length: 17; clone_size: once; d_call: -; cdr3_nt: TGTGCCAGCAGCAAAGATGGGGATGAGGAACCGAACACTGAAGCTTTCTTT; cdr3_aa: CASSKDGDEEPNTEAFF
v_call: TRBV7-2; j_call: TRBJ1-4; cdr3_length: 15; clone_size: -; d_call: -; cdr3_nt: TGTGCCAGCAGCTTAGTGGGGGCCCCGAGTGAAAAACTGTTTTTT; cdr3_aa: CASSLVGAPSEKLFF
v_call: TRBV6-5; j_call: TRBJ1-2; cdr3_length: 13; clone_size: -; d_call: -; cdr3_nt: TGTGCCAGCAGTTACTCACCTGGGCTTGGCTACACCTTC; cdr3_aa: CASSYSPGLGYTF
v_call: TRBV7-8; j_call: TRBJ1-3; cdr3_length: 16; clone_size: -; d_call: -; cdr3_nt: TGTGCCAGCAGCTTAAAGGCAGTAGTCTCTGGAAACACCATATATTTT; cdr3_aa: CASSLKAVVSGNTIYF
v_call: TRBV7-6; j_call: TRBJ2-1; cdr3_length: 15; clone_size: -; d_call: -; cdr3_nt: TGTGCCAGCAGCTTTAGGGGGTTTGGCTACAATGAGCAGTTCTTC; cdr3_aa: CASSFRGFGYNEQFF
v_call: TRBV7-9; j_call: TRBJ2-3; cdr3_length: 12; clone_size: -; d_call: -; cdr3_nt: TGTGCCAGCAGCTTAGGGGGCGGGACGCAGTATTTT; cdr3_aa: CASSLGGGTQYF
v_call: TRBV9; j_call: TRBJ2-1; cdr3_length: 15; clone_size: -; d_call: -; cdr3_nt: TGTGCCAGCAGCGTAGCTAGTGGTCCTGGAAATGAGCAGTTCTTC; cdr3_aa: CASSVASGPGNEQFF
v_call: TRBV18; j_call: TRBJ1-5; cdr3_length: 16; clone_size: once; d_call: TRBD1; cdr3_nt: TGTGCCAGCTCATCAGGGACAGGGTTCAGCTATCAGCCCCAGCATTTT; cdr3_aa: CASSSGTGFSYQPQHF
v_call: TRBV7-8; j_call: TRBJ1-5; cdr3_length: 14; clone_size: -; d_call: -; cdr3_nt: TGTGCCAGCAGCTTTCGGGGTAGCAATCAGCCCCAGCATTTT; cdr3_aa: CASSFRGSNQPQHF
v_call: TRBV11-1; j_call: TRBJ1-1; cdr3_length: 14; clone_size: -; d_call: TRBD1; cdr3_nt: TGTGCCAGCAGCTTGGACAGGTGGAACACTGAAGCTTTCTTT; cdr3_aa: CASSLDRWNTEAFF
v_call: TRBV19; j_call: TRBJ2-7; cdr3_length: 14; clone_size: few; d_call: TRBD2; cdr3_nt: TGTGCCAGTAGTACCATAGCGGGCTCCTACGAGCAGTACTTC; cdr3_aa: CASSTIAGSYEQYF
v_call: TRBV10-2; j_call: TRBJ1-1; cdr3_length: 14; clone_size: -; d_call: -; cdr3_nt: TGCGCCAGCAGTGACCCATCTTCGAACACTGAAGCTTTCTTT; cdr3_aa: CASSDPSSNTEAFF
v_call: TRBV5-5; j_call: TRBJ1-1; cdr3_length: 14; clone_size: -; d_call: -; cdr3_nt: TGTGCCAGCAGCTTTGGCCAGGGAGGGTACGGAGCTTTCTTT; cdr3_aa: CASSFGQGGYGAFF
v_call: TRBV2; j_call: TRBJ1-2; cdr3_length: 16; clone_size: few; d_call: TRBD1; cdr3_nt: TGTGCCAGCAGTGGGACTCCCAGGGGGCAGGTCTATGGCTACACCTTC; cdr3_aa: CASSGTPRGQVYGYTF
v_call: TRBV3-1/TRBV3-2; j_call: TRBJ1-3; cdr3_length: 20; clone_size: -; d_call: -; cdr3_nt: TGTGCCAGCAGCCAACGGTCTGGCAGGGGTAGAGGGGGTGCAGAAAACACCATATATTTT; cdr3_aa: CASSQRSGRGRGGAENTIYF
v_call: TRBV7-8; j_call: TRBJ1-2; cdr3_length: 13; clone_size: -; d_call: -; cdr3_nt: TGTGCCAGCAGCTTAGCAGGCGAGGGTGGCTACACCTTC; cdr3_aa: CASSLAGEGGYTF
v_call: TRBV5-1; j_call: TRBJ1-3; cdr3_length: 17; clone_size: -; d_call: -; cdr3_nt: TGCGCCAGCAGCTTGGGAGGAGGTTTCCCCTCTGGAAACACCATATATTTT; cdr3_aa: CASSLGGGFPSGNTIYF
v_call: TRBV5-1; j_call: TRBJ2-3; cdr3_length: 17; clone_size: -; d_call: TRBD2; cdr3_nt: TGCGCCAGCAGCTTGGCACCGCGGGGGGTCGGGACAGATACGCAGTATTTT; cdr3_aa: CASSLAPRGVGTDTQYF
v_call: TRBV2; j_call: TRBJ1-1; cdr3_length: 11; clone_size: -; d_call: -; cdr3_nt: TGTGCCCTCGGGGAGAACACTGAAGCTTTCTTT; cdr3_aa: CALGENTEAFF
v_call: TRBV6-5; j_call: TRBJ2-3; cdr3_length: 14; clone_size: -; d_call: TRBD1; cdr3_nt: TGTGCCGGCCGGACAGGGGCCAGCACAGATACGCAGTATTTT; cdr3_aa: CAGRTGASTDTQYF
v_call: TRBV27; j_call: TRBJ2-1; cdr3_length: 14; clone_size: few; d_call: -; cdr3_nt: TGTGCCAGCAGTTCACCCTCCGCCTACAATGAGCAGTTCTTC; cdr3_aa: CASSSPSAYNEQFF
v_call: TRBV18; j_call: TRBJ1-3; cdr3_length: 14; clone_size: -; d_call: -; cdr3_nt: TGTGCCAGCTCACTGCAGGGAGGTGGAAACACCATATATTTT; cdr3_aa: CASSLQGGGNTIYF
v_call: TRBV5-4; j_call: TRBJ2-5; cdr3_length: 14; clone_size: -; d_call: TRBD2; cdr3_nt: TGTGCCAGCAGCCCGGGGGGGGGCCAAGAGACCCAGTACTTC; cdr3_aa: CASSPGGGQETQYF
v_call: TRBV7-9; j_call: TRBJ2-3; cdr3_length: 12; clone_size: once; d_call: -; cdr3_nt: TGTGCCAGCAGCTTAGGCCCTGGGACGCAGTATTTT; cdr3_aa: CASSLGPGTQYF
v_call: TRBV9; j_call: TRBJ1-2; cdr3_length: 15; clone_size: -; d_call: -; cdr3_nt: TGTGCCAGCACTGGGGGGGGGAAAAGCGCCTATGGCTACACCTTC; cdr3_aa: CASTGGGKSAYGYTF
v_call: TRBV2; j_call: TRBJ2-5; cdr3_length: 14; clone_size: once; d_call: -; cdr3_nt: TGTGCCAGCAGTCCCGCTAGGGGCCAAGAGACCCAGTACTTC; cdr3_aa: CASSPARGQETQYF
v_call: TRBV27; j_call: TRBJ2-5; cdr3_length: 14; clone_size: medium-sized; d_call: TRBD2; cdr3_nt: TGTGCCAGCAGTTTCGGGAGGTATAGGGAGACCCAGTACTTC; cdr3_aa: CASSFGRYRETQYF